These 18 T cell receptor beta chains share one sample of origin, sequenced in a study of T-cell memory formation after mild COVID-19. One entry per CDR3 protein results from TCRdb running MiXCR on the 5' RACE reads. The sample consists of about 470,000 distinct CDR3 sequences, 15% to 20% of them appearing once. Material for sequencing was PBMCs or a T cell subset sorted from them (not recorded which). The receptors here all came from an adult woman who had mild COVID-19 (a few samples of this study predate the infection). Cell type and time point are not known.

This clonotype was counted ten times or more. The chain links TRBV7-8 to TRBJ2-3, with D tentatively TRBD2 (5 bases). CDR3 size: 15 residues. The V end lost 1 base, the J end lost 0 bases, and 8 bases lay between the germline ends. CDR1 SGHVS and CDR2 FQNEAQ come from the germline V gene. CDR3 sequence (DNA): TGTGCCAGCAGCTTAGGAGGGATTAGCACAGATACGCAGTATTTT. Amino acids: CASSLGGISTDTQYF.

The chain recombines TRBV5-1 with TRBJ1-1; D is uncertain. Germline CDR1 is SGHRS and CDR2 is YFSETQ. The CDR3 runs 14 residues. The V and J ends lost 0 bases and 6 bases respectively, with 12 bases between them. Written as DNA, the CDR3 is TGCGCCAGCAGCTTGGGGCAGCCGCGGGCTGAAGCTTTCTTT. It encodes CASSLGQPRAEAFF.

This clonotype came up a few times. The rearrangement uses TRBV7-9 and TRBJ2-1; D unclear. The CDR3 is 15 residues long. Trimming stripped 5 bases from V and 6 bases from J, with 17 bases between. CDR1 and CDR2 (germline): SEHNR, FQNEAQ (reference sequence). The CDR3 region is CASSPTPVRSNEQFF. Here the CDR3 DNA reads TGTGCCAGCAGCCCCACACCTGTCAGAAGCAATGAGCAGTTCTTC.

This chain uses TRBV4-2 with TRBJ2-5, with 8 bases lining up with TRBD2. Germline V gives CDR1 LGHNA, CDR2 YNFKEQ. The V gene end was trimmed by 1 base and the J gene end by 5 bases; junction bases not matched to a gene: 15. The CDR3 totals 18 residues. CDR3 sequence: CASSQGAGGGPSSETQYF. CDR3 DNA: TGTGCCAGCAGCCAAGGGGCCGGGGGGGGCCCAAGTTCGGAGACCCAGTACTTC.

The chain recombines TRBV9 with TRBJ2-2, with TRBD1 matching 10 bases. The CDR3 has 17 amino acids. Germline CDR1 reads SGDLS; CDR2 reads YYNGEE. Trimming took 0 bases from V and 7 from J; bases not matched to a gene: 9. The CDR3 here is CASSVAEAGQGYGELFF. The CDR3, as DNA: TGTGCCAGCAGCGTAGCGGAGGCGGGACAGGGGTACGGGGAGCTGTTTTTT.

CDR3 bases: TGTGCCAGCAGACAAGGGGCTAGCGGGACGGAGGGTGAGCAGTTCTTC. Translating gives CASRQGASGTEGEQFF. The chain carries TRBV7-9 and TRBJ2-1, with 9 bases identical to TRBD2. Germline CDR1 SEHNR, CDR2 FQNEAQ (reference sequence). The CDR3 sequence is 16 residues long. V was pared by 6 bases and J by 9 bases, with 15 bases of the junction left unmatched.

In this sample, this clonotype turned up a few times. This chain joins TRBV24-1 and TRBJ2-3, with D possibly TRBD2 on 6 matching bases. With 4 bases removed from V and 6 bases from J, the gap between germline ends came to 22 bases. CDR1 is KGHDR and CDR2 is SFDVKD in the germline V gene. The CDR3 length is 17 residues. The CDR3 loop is CATSEASGGLAKDTQYF. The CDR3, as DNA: TGTGCCACCAGTGAGGCGTCCGGAGGGCTAGCGAAGGATACGCAGTATTTT.

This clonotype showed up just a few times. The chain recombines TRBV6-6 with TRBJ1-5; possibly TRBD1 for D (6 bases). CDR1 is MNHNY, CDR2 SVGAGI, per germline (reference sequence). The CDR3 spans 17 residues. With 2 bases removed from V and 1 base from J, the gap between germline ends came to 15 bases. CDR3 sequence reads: CASSYTPTGNSNQPQHF. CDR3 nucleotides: TGTGCCAGCAGTTACACCCCGACAGGTAACAGCAATCAGCCCCAGCATTTT.

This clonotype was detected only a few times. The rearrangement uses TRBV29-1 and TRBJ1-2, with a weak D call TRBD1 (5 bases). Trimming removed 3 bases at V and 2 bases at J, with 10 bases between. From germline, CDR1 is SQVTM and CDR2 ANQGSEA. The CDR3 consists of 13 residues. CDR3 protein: CSVEKTVNYGYTF. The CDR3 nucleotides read TGCAGCGTTGAGAAGACAGTGAACTATGGCTACACCTTC.

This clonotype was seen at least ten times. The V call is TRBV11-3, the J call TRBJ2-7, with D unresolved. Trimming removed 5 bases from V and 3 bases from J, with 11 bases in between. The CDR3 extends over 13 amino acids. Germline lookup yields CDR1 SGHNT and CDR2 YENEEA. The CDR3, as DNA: TGTGCCAGCAGCCAGGACGGTGTCTACGAGCAGTACTTC. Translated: CASSQDGVYEQYF. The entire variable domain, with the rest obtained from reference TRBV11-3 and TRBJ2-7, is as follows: EAGVVQSPRYKIIEKKQPVAFWCNPISGHNTLYWYLQNLGQGPELLIRYENEEAVDDSQLPKDRFSAERLKGVDSTLKIQPAELGDSAVYLCASSQDGVYEQYFGPGTRLTVT.

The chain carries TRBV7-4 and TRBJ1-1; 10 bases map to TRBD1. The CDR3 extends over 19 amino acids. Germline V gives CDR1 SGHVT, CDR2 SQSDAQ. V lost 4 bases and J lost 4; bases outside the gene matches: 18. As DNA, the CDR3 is TGTGCCAGCAGCTGGACCCGACAGGGGGCAGGCCCGGGGGGCACTGAAGCTTTCTTT. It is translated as CASSWTRQGAGPGGTEAFF.

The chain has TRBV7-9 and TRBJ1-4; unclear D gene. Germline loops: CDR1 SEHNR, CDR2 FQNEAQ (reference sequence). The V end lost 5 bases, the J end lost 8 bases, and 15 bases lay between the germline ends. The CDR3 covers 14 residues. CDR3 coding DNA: TGTGCCAGCAGCCCCCAGTCGGCAGGCGAAAAACTGTTTTTT. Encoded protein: CASSPQSAGEKLFF.

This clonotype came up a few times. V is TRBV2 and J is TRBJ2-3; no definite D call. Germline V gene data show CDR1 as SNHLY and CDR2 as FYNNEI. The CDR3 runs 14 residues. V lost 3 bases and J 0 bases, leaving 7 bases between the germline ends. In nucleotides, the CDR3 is TGTGCCAGCAGTGATGGCGAGAGCACAGATACGCAGTATTTT. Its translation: CASSDGESTDTQYF.

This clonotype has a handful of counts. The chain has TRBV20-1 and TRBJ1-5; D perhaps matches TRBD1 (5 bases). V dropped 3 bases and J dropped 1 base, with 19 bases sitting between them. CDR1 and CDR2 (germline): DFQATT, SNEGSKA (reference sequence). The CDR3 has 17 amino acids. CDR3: CSARDPALGTSNQPQHF. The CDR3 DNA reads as TGCAGTGCTAGGGACCCGGCACTGGGGACGAGCAATCAGCCCCAGCATTTT.

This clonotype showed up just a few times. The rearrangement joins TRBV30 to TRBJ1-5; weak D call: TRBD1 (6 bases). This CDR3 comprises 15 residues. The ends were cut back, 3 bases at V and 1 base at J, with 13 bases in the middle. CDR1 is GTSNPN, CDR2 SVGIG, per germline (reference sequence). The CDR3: CAWSNGQLSNQPQHF. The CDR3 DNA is TGTGCCTGGAGCAACGGACAGTTAAGCAATCAGCCCCAGCATTTT.

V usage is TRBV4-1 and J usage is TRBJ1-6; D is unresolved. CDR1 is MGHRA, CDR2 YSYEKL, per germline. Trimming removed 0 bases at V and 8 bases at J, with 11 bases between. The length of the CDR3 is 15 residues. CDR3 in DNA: TGCGCCAGCAGCCAAGAAGGGTTTACGGATTCACCCCTCCACTTT. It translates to CASSQEGFTDSPLHF.

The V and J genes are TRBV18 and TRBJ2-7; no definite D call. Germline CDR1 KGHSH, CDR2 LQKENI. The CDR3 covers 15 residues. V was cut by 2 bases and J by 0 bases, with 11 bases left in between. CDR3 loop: CASSPSGPSSYEQYF. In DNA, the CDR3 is TGTGCCAGCTCACCATCGGGCCCGAGCTCCTACGAGCAGTACTTC.

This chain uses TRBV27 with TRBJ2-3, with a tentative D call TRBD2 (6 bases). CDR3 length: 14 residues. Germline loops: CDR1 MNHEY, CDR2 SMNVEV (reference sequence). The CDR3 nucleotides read TGTGTTTGTCGGGAGACCTTCCCCACAGATACGCAGTATTTT. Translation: CVCRETFPTDTQYF.